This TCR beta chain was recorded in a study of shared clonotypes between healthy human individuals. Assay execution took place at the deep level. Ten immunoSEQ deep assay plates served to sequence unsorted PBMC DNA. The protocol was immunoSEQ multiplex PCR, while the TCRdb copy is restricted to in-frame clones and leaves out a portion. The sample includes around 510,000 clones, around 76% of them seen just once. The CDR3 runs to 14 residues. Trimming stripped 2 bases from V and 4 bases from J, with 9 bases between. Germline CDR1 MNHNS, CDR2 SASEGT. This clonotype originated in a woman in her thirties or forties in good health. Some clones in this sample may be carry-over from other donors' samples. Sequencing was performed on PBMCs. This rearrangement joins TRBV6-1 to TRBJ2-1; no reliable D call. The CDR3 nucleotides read TGTGCCAGCAGTGAAAGGGTGGAATACAATGAGCAGTTCTTC. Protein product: CASSERVEYNEQFF.